This T cell receptor (beta chain) was sequenced for a study of memory CD4+ T cells and cytomegalovirus serostatus. Overall study: Of the healthy Belgian adults, 9 or 10 were CMV seropositive and approximately 25 seronegative.

V lost 5 bases to trimming and J lost 10 bases, with 17 bases between them. Germline V gives CDR1 LNHDA, CDR2 SQIVND (reference sequence). The CDR3 runs to 14 residues. Single viable CD3+CD4+CD8-CD45RO+ cells were sorted as the memory CD4+ T cells. Sequenced by immunoSEQ multiplex PCR; TCRdb stores in-frame clones only, minus some. The sample contains tens of thousands of clones, around 80% of which appear only once. This clone was detected once. The V gene is TRBV19, the J gene TRBJ1-4, with D perhaps matching TRBD1 (5 bases). This TCR derives from an adult in good health and CMV-seronegative. The material sequenced was memory CD4+ T cells from blood. The CDR3 spells CASSPWDLKGKLFF. In DNA form, the CDR3 reads TGTGCCAGTAGTCCCTGGGACTTGAAAGGAAAACTGTTTTTT.